The clone carrying this T cell receptor beta chain came up a few times. A J-beta primer mix and a sample-barcoded 5' primer were used in a second PCR of roughly 7 to 12 cycles. A tag from a template-switch adaptor with 12 random nucleotides marked each cDNA molecule. One entry per CDR3 protein, called by TCRdb with MiXCR from the 5' RACE reads. The table lists around 1,000,000 distinct CDR3 sequences, 35% to 40% of them singletons, with around 13% in the top ten. This sample was taken from a study of blood T cells in healthy people across ages. V lost 2 bases to trimming and J lost 6 bases, with 13 bases between them. This CDR3 has 14 residues. CDR1 and CDR2 from the germline V gene are MNHNS and SASEGT.

The TCR comes from a man between 18 and 29 years old in good health. The chain couples TRBV6-1 to TRBJ1-2, with D uncertain. The sequencing sample was made of blood. CDR3 loop: CASSESRTTHGYTF. CDR3 sequence (DNA): TGTGCCAGCAGTGAATCGCGGACTACACATGGCTACACCTTC.